This TCR beta chain stems from a study of T-cell reconstitution after alpha-beta-depleted transplantation in children. TCRbeta library preparation incorporated unique molecular identifiers. TCRdb independently ran MiXCR on the PCR reads; one entry per CDR3 protein. The sample records 600,000 to 800,000 distinct CDR3 sequences, about an eighth being singletons. To note about this clonotype: Its specificity is not known.

Points from the study as a whole: Approximately two months post-transplant, alpha-beta T cells reportedly originated from several hundred expanded graft clones. T-cell numbers and diversity, one year after transplant, stemmed largely from T cells that were newly produced. Some patients' high day-60 TCRbeta diversity was attributed to recipient cells surviving conditioning.

The J segment lost 7 bases and the V segment lost 5 bases, leaving 7 bases of the junction unmatched. The CDR3 sequence is 14 residues long. The germline gives CDR1 DFQATT, CDR2 SNEGSKA (reference sequence). The V gene is TRBV20-1, the J gene TRBJ1-5; TRBD1 agrees at 11 bases. Sequenced material: PBMCs, taken before TCRalphabeta/CD19-depleted stem cell transplant. The source is a girl aged 2 to 10 with congenital amegakaryocytic thrombocytopenia, due to receive a stem cell transplant. The CDR3: CSALPGQGVQPQHF. CDR3 bases: TGCAGTGCTCTACCGGGACAGGGGGTACAGCCCCAGCATTTT.